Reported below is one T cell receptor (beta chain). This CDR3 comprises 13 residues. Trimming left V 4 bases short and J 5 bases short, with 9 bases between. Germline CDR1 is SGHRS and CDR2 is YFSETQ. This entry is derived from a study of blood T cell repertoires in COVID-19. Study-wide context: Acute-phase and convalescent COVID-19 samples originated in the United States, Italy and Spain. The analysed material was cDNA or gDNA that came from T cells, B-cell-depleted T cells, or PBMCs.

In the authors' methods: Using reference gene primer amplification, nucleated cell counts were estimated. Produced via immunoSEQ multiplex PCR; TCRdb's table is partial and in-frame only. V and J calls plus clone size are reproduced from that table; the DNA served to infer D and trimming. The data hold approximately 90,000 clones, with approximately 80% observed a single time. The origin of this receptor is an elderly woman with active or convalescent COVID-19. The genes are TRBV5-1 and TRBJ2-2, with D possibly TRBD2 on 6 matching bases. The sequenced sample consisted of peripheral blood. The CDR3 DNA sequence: TGCGCCAGCAGCGGAGGGTATACCGGGGAGCTGTTTTTT. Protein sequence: CASSGGYTGELFF.